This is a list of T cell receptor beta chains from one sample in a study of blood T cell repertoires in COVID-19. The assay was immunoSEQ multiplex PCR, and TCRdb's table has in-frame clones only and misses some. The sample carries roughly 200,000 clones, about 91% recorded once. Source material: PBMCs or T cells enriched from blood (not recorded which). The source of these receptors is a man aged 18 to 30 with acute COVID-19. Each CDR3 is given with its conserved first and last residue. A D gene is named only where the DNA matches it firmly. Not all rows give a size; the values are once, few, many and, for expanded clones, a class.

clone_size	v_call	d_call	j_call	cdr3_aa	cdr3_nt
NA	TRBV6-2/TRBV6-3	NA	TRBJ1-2	CASSPLDRIYGYTF	TGTGCCAGCAGCCCATTAGACAGGATCTATGGCTACACCTTC
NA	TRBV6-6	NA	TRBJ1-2	CASSTRWTVSNYGYTF	TGTGCCAGCAGTACGAGGTGGACAGTTTCTAACTATGGCTACACCTTC
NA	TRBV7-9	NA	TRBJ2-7	CASSSPGDYEQYF	TGTGCCAGCAGCTCCCCGGGTGACTACGAGCAGTACTTC
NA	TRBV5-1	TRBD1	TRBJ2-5	CASSLSGTAPETQYF	TGCGCCAGCAGCTTGTCCGGGACAGCCCCAGAGACCCAGTACTTC
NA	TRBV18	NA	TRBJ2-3	CASSREWMDTDTQYF	TGTGCCAGCTCCCGGGAGTGGATGGACACAGATACGCAGTATTTT
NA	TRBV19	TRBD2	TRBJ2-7	CASSISAGGPYEQYF	TGTGCCAGTAGTATTTCCGCGGGAGGTCCCTACGAGCAGTACTTC
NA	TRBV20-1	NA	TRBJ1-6	CSASPGRGSPLHF	TGCAGTGCTAGTCCCGGGCGGGGTTCACCCCTCCACTTT
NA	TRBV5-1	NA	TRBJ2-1	CASSPPPSYEQFF	TGCGCCAGCAGCCCTCCCCCGTCTTATGAGCAGTTCTTC
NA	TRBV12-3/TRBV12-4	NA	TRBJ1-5	CASSFDSPWPQHF	TGTGCCAGCAGCTTCGACAGTCCATGGCCCCAGCATTTT
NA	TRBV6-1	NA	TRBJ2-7	CASSEARTGYSYEQYF	TGTGCCAGCAGTGAAGCCCGAACAGGCTACTCCTACGAGCAGTACTTC
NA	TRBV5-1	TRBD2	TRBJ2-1	CASSTGTNNEQFF	TGCGCCAGCAGCACCGGGACTAACAATGAGCAGTTCTTC
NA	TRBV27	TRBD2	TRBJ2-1	CASSLSGSNYNEQFF	TGTGCCAGCAGTTTAAGCGGGAGTAATTACAATGAGCAGTTCTTC
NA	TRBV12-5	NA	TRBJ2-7	CASAPDTYPYEQYF	TGTGCTAGTGCTCCAGACACGTATCCTTACGAGCAGTACTTC
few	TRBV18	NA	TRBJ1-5	CASSPGTAGDGQPQHF	TGTGCCAGCTCCCCCGGGACTGCCGGGGATGGGCAGCCCCAGCATTTT
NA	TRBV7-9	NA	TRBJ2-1	CASSLALGHPADEQFF	TGTGCCAGCAGCTTAGCTTTAGGACATCCGGCGGATGAGCAGTTCTTC
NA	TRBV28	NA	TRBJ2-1	CASSSMDLAGEQFF	TGTGCCAGCAGCTCGATGGACCTCGCGGGTGAGCAGTTCTTC
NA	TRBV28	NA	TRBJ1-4	CASSLWGGGNEKLFF	TGTGCCAGCAGTTTATGGGGGGGAGGAAATGAAAAACTGTTTTTT
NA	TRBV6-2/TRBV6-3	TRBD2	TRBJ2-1	CASSLILAGVNEQFF	TGTGCCAGCAGTCTAATTCTAGCGGGAGTCAATGAGCAGTTCTTC
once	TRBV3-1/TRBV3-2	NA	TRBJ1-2	CASSQDQWGRANYGYTF	TGTGCCAGCAGCCAAGATCAGTGGGGGCGTGCTAACTATGGCTACACCTTC
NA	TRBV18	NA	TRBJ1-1	CASSLQDTEAFF	TGTGCCAGCTCACTACAGGACACTGAAGCTTTCTTT
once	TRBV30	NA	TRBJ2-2	CAWSVLLNTGELFF	TGTGCCTGGAGTGTACTGCTGAACACCGGGGAGCTGTTTTTT
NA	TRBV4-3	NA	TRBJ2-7	CASSQDREDEQYF	TGCGCCAGCAGCCAAGATAGGGAGGACGAGCAGTACTTC
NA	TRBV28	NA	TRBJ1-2	CASSLFQYYGYTF	TGTGCCAGCAGTTTATTCCAATACTATGGCTACACCTTC
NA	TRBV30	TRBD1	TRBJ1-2	CAWSDQGVYGYTF	TGTGCCTGGAGTGACCAGGGGGTCTATGGCTACACCTTC
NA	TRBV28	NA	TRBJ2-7	CASSLVLYEQYF	TGTGCCAGCAGCCTCGTCCTTTACGAGCAGTACTTC
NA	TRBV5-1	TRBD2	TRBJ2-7	CASSFASGSYEQYF	TGCGCCAGCAGCTTCGCTAGCGGGAGCTACGAGCAGTACTTC
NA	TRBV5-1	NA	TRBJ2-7	CASRTSPGQSYEQYF	TGCGCCAGCAGAACCTCCCCGGGTCAAAGCTACGAGCAGTACTTC
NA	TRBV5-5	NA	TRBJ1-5	CASSLGGGPSYGPQHF	TGTGCCAGCAGCTTGGGAGGGGGTCCGTCTTATGGGCCCCAGCATTTT
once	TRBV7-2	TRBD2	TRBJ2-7	CASSGTSGNYEQYF	TGTGCCAGCAGCGGGACTAGCGGAAACTACGAGCAGTACTTC
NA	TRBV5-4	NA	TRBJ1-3	CASSVDRSSGNTIYF	TGTGCCAGCAGCGTAGACAGAAGCTCTGGAAACACCATATATTTT
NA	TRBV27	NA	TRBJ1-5	CASSGQSNQPQHF	TGTGCCAGCAGTGGACAGAGCAATCAGCCCCAGCATTTT
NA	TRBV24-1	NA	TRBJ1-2	CATSDQGASTQANYGYTF	TGTGCCACCAGTGACCAAGGGGCCAGTACGCAAGCTAACTATGGCTACACCTTC
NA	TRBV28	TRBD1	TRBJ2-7	CASSLRDRTYEQYF	TGTGCCAGCAGTTTACGGGACAGGACCTACGAGCAGTACTTC
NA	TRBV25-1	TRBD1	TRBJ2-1	CASSDPTITRDRGEQFF	TGTGCCAGCAGTGACCCTACCATCACGAGGGACAGGGGTGAGCAGTTCTTC
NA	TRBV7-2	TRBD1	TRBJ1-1	CASSPTGTVNTEAFF	TGTGCCAGCAGCCCAACCGGGACAGTGAACACTGAAGCTTTCTTT
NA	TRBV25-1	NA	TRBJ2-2	CASSEVGIVTTGELFF	TGTGCCAGCAGTGAGGTCGGGATCGTTACAACCGGGGAGCTGTTTTTT
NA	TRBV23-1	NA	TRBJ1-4	CAIPGRTPNEKLFF	TGCGCCATCCCCGGAAGGACACCAAATGAAAAACTGTTTTTT
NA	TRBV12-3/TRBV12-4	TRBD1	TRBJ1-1	CASSLDRNAEAFF	TGTGCCAGCAGTCTGGACAGGAACGCTGAAGCTTTCTTT
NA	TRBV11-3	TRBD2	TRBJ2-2	CASSREGVNTGELFF	TGTGCCAGCAGCCGGGAGGGGGTGAACACCGGGGAGCTGTTTTTT
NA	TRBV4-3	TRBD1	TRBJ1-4	CASSQDLGTDNEKLFF	TGCGCCAGCAGCCAAGACCTCGGGACAGATAATGAAAAACTGTTTTTT
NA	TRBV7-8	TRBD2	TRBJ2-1	CASSLGQLAGGAEQFF	TGTGCCAGCAGCTTAGGACAGCTAGCGGGAGGGGCTGAGCAGTTCTTC
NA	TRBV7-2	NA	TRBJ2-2	CASSVSAQGTGELFF	TGTGCCAGCAGCGTTAGCGCCCAGGGGACCGGGGAGCTGTTTTTT
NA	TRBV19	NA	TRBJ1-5	CASSTQRDQPQHF	TGTGCCAGTAGTACACAGAGGGATCAGCCCCAGCATTTT
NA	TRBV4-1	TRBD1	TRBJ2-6	CASSPRGTGISGANVLTF	TGCGCCAGCAGCCCCCGGGGGACAGGGATCTCTGGGGCCAACGTCCTGACTTTC
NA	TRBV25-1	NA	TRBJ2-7	CASSEYGDTPEQYF	TGTGCCAGCAGTGAATATGGTGACACCCCCGAGCAGTACTTC
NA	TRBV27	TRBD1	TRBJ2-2	CASGTGGGTGELFF	TGTGCCAGCGGGACAGGGGGAGGGACCGGGGAGCTGTTTTTT
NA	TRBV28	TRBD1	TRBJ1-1	CASSPGGMNTEAFF	TGTGCCAGCAGTCCAGGGGGAATGAACACTGAAGCTTTCTTT
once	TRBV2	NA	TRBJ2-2	CASKSGPTGELFF	TGTGCCAGCAAGTCAGGGCCCACCGGGGAGCTGTTTTTT
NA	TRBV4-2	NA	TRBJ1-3	CASRLAGSGNTIYF	TGTGCCAGCAGACTAGCGGGCTCTGGAAACACCATATATTTT
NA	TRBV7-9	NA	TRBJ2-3	CASSLESRSYLTDTQYF	TGTGCCAGCAGCTTAGAGTCCCGAAGCTACCTGACAGATACGCAGTATTTT
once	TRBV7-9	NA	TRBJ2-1	CASNHPGDNEQFF	TGTGCCAGCAACCATCCCGGGGACAATGAGCAGTTCTTC
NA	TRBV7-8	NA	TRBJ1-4	CASSSVGGANEKLFF	TGTGCCAGCAGCTCTGTGGGGGGGGCTAATGAAAAACTGTTTTTT
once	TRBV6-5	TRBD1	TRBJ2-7	CASSYPGQGWYEQYF	TGTGCCAGCAGTTACCCAGGACAGGGTTGGTACGAGCAGTACTTC
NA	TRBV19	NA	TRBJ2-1	CAGGTDHEQFF	TGTGCCGGGGGGACAGATCATGAGCAGTTCTTC
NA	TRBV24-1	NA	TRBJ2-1	CATSDSTSLGNEQFF	TGTGCCACCAGTGATTCAACTAGTTTGGGCAATGAGCAGTTCTTC
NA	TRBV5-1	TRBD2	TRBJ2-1	CASSLLASGSYEQFF	TGCGCCAGCAGCCTCCTTGCTAGCGGGAGCTATGAGCAGTTCTTC
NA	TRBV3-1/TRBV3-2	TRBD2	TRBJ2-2	CASSQDSGTGELFF	TGTGCCAGCAGCCAAGATAGCGGGACCGGGGAGCTGTTTTTT